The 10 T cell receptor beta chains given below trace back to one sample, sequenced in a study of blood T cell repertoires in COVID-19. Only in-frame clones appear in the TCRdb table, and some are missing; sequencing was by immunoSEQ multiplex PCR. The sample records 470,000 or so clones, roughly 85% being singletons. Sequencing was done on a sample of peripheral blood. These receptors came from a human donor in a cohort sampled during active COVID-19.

The CDR3 here is CSASEESSQTINEAYEQYF. Here the CDR3 DNA reads TGCAGTGCTAGTGAGGAGTCTAGCCAAACTATTAATGAGGCCTACGAGCAGTACTTC. The chain combines TRBV20-1 with TRBJ2-7; D might be TRBD2 (5 bases). Germline assignment: CDR1 DFQATT and CDR2 SNEGSKA (reference sequence). V was shortened by 3 bases and J by 2 bases, with 29 bases between the two germline ends. This CDR3 is 19 amino acids long.

The CDR3 nucleotides are TGTGCCAGCAGCCCGGGACAGGACAATCGGGGAGCTTTCTTT. This sequence encodes CASSPGQDNRGAFF. The gene calls are TRBV2 and TRBJ1-1; TRBD1 aligns across 8 bases. The V gene end was trimmed by 6 bases and the J gene end by 10 bases; junction bases not matched to a gene: 13. Germline values: CDR1 SNHLY, CDR2 FYNNEI. The CDR3 has 14 residues.

The DNA of the CDR3 is TGTGCCAGCAGCGGCTGGGACAGGGGCGAAAATGGCTACACCTTC. It translates to CASSGWDRGENGYTF. The chain carries TRBV5-6 and TRBJ1-2; 10 nucleotides match TRBD1. The CDR3 has 15 amino acids. Germline V gives CDR1 SGHDT, CDR2 YYEEEE. The J segment lost 6 bases and the V segment lost 4 bases, leaving 9 bases of the junction unmatched.

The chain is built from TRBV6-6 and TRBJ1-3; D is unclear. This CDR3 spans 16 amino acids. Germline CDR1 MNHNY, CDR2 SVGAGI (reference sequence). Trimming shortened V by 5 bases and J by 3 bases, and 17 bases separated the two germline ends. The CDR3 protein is CASSPFEGRSGNTIYF. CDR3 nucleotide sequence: TGTGCCAGCAGTCCCTTTGAGGGAAGGAGTGGAAACACCATATATTTT.

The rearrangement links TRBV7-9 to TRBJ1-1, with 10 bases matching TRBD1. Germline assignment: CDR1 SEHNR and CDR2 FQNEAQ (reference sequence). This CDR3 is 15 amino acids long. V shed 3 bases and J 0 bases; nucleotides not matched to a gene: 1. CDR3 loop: CASSFGTGVNTEAFF. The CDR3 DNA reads TGTGCCAGCAGCTTTGGGACAGGGGTGAACACTGAAGCTTTCTTT.

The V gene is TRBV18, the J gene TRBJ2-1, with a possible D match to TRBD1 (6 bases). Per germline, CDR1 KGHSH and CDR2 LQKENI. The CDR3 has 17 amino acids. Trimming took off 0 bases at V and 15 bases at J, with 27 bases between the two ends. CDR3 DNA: TGTGCCAGCTCACCACCGACTTTTTCGGCAGGGGCCTACGAGGGGTTCTTC. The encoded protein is CASSPPTFSAGAYEGFF.

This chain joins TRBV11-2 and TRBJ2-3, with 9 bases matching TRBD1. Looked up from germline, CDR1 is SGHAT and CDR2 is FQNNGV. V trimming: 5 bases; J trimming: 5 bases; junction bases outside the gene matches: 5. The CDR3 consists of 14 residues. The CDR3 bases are TGTGCCAGCAGCCTGGACAGGGGTAAAGATACGCAGTATTTT. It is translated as CASSLDRGKDTQYF.

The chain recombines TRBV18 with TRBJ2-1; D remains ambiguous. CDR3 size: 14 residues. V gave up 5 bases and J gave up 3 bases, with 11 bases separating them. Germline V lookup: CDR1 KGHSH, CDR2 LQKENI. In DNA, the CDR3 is TGTGCCAGCTCAAAAGCCTCCCTCTACAATGAGCAGTTCTTC. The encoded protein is CASSKASLYNEQFF.

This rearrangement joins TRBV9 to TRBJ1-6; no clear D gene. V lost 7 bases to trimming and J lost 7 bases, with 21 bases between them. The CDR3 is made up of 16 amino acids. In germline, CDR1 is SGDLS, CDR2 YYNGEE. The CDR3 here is CASSPDPGDSNSPLHF. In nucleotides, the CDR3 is TGTGCCAGCTCGCCAGATCCCGGCGACTCAAATTCACCCCTCCACTTT.

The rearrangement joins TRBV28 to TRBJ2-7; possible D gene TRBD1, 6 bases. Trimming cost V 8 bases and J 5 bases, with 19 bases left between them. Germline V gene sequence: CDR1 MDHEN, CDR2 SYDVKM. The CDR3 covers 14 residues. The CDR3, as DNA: TGTGCCAGCGCCCGACCCGGGACAAAAAACGAGCAGTACTTC. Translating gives CASARPGTKNEQYF.